The 18 T cell receptor beta chains below come from one sample, sequenced in a study of breast tumors, draining lymph nodes, adjacent tissues. TCRdb re-called the multiplex PCR reads with MiXCR, one entry per CDR3 protein. The data show 200,000 to 250,000 distinct CDR3 sequences, with around 32% seen just once and approximately 1.5% held by the top ten. Breast cancer patients provided tissue from their axillary draining lymph nodes. The material sequenced was axillary lymph node tissue. These receptors were taken from a female donor with breast cancer. Some clones in this sample may be carry-over from other donors' samples.

This clonotype was recorded at least ten times. The chain employs TRBV24-1 and TRBJ2-3, with D unresolved. CDR1 and CDR2 from the germline V gene are KGHDR and SFDVKD. V was pared by 3 bases and J by 7 bases, with 13 bases between. The CDR3 is 14 residues long. The CDR3 region is CATSDPVLLHTQYF. The CDR3 region has the DNA TGTGCCACCAGTGATCCCGTACTACTACATACGCAGTATTTT.

To note about this clonotype: In this CDR3 the conserved last residue, phenylalanine or tryptophan, is missing, so a read error is likely. The chain recombines TRBV19 with TRBJ2-7, with D tentatively TRBD1 (5 bases). CDR1 and CDR2 from the germline V gene are LNHDA and SQIVND (reference sequence). The CDR3 runs to 16 residues. The V end lost 3 bases, the J end lost 3 bases, and 18 bases lay between the germline ends. CDR3 in DNA: TGTGCCAGTAGTATTAGGGTGACAGCCTTGGGCTACGAGCAGTACTCC. This translates into CASSIRVTALGYEQYS.

The CDR3 region has the DNA TGTGCCAGCAGTCAGTCGTCGGCAGGGGGCCAAGAGACCCAGTACTTC. Encoded protein: CASSQSSAGGQETQYF. The V gene is TRBV6-5, the J gene TRBJ2-5; TRBD1 matches at 7 bases. The CDR3 sequence is 16 residues long. From germline, CDR1 is MNHEY and CDR2 SVGAGI. The V gene end was trimmed by 5 bases and the J gene end by 1 base; junction bases not matched to a gene: 10.

As for this clonotype: The conserved final phenylalanine or tryptophan is absent from the CDR3, which likely points to a read error. V usage is TRBV11-2 and J usage is TRBJ2-3; D not resolved. The germline V gene encodes CDR1 SGHAT and CDR2 FQNNGV. V lost 1 base to trimming and J lost 7 bases, with 3 bases between them. The CDR3 runs 11 residues. CDR3 sequence: CASSLAHTQYS. The DNA of the CDR3 is TGTGCCAGCAGCTTAGCTCATACGCAGTATTCT.

The chain recombines TRBV18 with TRBJ2-3; 7 bases are a match to TRBD2. The V gene end was trimmed by 3 bases and the J gene end by 5 bases; junction bases not matched to a gene: 14. This CDR3 has 17 residues. The V gene's germline CDR1 is KGHSH and CDR2 LQKENI. Written as DNA, the CDR3 is TGTGCCAGCTCACCCCCCGGGACTATAGTTTCCGGAGATACGCAGTATTTT. It is translated as CASSPPGTIVSGDTQYF.

This clonotype was observed many times. J is TRBJ1-4 and V is TRBV4-1; the match to TRBD1 covers 8 bases. The CDR3 consists of 18 residues. CDR1 and CDR2 (germline): MGHRA, YSYEKL. V shed 1 base and J 0 bases; nucleotides not matched to a gene: 7. The CDR3 DNA reads as TGCGCCAGCAGCCAAGGCTACAGGGGGACCGCAACTAATGAAAAACTGTTTTTT. Translated, it gives CASSQGYRGTATNEKLFF.

This clonotype was seen at least ten times. V and J are TRBV6-5 and TRBJ1-2; D is possibly TRBD1 (5 bases). This CDR3 has 16 amino acids. CDR1 and CDR2 (germline): MNHEY, SVGAGI. V gave up 7 bases and J gave up 4 bases, with 22 bases separating them. Here the CDR3 DNA reads TGTGCCAGCAAAGCCGGGACCGTCGGCGGTGGCTATGGCTACACCTTC. Its translation: CASKAGTVGGGYGYTF.

About this clonotype itself: A much bigger clone sits one base away, suggesting this may be a read error. The CDR3 does not close with the conserved phenylalanine or tryptophan, likely indicating a read error. The chain recombines TRBV19 with TRBJ2-6; D is possibly TRBD1 (5 bases). Between the trimmed V and J ends, which lost 4 bases and 1 base, there was a span of 11 bases. This CDR3 contains 16 residues. The germline CDR1 and CDR2 sequences are LNHDA and SQIVND (reference sequence). CDR3 bases: TGTGCCAGTAGTAGGCAGGGATCATCTGGGGCCAACGTCCTGACTTCC. As protein: CASSRQGSSGANVLTS.

Concerning this clonotype: One base away lies a much larger clone, so this may be a sequencing read error. The chain is built from TRBV20-1 and TRBJ2-2; perhaps TRBD2 as D (6 bases). The CDR3 extends over 15 amino acids. The germline V gene encodes CDR1 DFQATT and CDR2 SNEGSKA (reference sequence). The germline V and J ends were trimmed by 1 base and 1 base, with 10 bases remaining between them. The CDR3 loop is CSARGSGLNTGELFF. The CDR3, as DNA: TGCAGTGCTAGAGGATCGGGACTGAACACCGGGGAGCTGTTTTTT.

In this sample, this clonotype turned up many times. The chain employs TRBV7-2 and TRBJ1-4; D gene ambiguous. This CDR3 is 16 amino acids long. Germline CDR1 and CDR2: SGHTA and FQGNSA. Trimming removed 3 bases at V and 0 bases at J, with 11 bases between. CDR3 in DNA: TGTGCCAGCAGCTTCCGACAAGTCACAACTAATGAAAAACTGTTTTTT. Translated, it gives CASSFRQVTTNEKLFF.

Comment on this clonotype: This is likely a read error, given that the CDR3 carries no conserved phenylalanine or tryptophan at its end. Because the CDR3's place on the DNA is in doubt, the DNA is left out and the CDR3 is given as listed by TCRdb. The J gene is TRBJ1-4, the V gene TRBV9; the listed D gene, TRBD1, was not tested against the DNA. Germline-derived CDR1 and CDR2 are SGDLS and YYNGEE. The CDR3 is 9 residues long, counting both termini. The CDR3 here is CASSVEQGS.

This clonotype was found many times. The chain recombines TRBV7-2 with TRBJ2-5; TRBD2 is a possible D gene (6 bases). The CDR3 sequence is 16 residues long. CDR1 and CDR2 from the germline V gene are SGHTA and FQGNSA. V was cut by 1 base and J by 2 bases, with 14 bases left in between. CDR3 DNA sequence: TGTGCCAGCAGCTTAGGCTCCCTAGCGAGTCAAGAGACCCAGTACTTC. Translating it yields CASSLGSLASQETQYF.

Turning to this clonotype: This may stem from a read error, because a much larger clone lies one nucleotide away. This chain connects TRBV5-4 to TRBJ2-5; TRBD1 or TRBD2 may be the D gene (6 bases each). The CDR3 contains 14 residues. CDR1 SGHNT and CDR2 YYREEE come from the germline V gene (reference sequence). CDR3 bases: TGTGCCAGCAGCCCGATGGGGGGCGCCGAGACCCGGTACTTC. Encoded protein: CASSPMGGAETRYF.

This clonotype was seen only a few times. This sequence may be a read error, since a much larger clone differs from it by one base. This chain uses TRBV20-1 with TRBJ2-1, with 8 bases aligning to TRBD2. The CDR3 loop spans 11 amino acids. CDR1 is DFQATT, CDR2 SNEGSKA, per germline (reference sequence). The CDR3 loop is CSAGREREQSF. Written as DNA, the CDR3 is TGCAGTGCTGGACGAGAGCGGGAGCAGTCCTTC.

The J gene is TRBJ1-2, the V gene TRBV5-5; D uncertain. Germline loops: CDR1 SGHKS, CDR2 YYEKEE (reference sequence). The CDR3 spans 14 residues. V dropped 0 bases and J dropped 2 bases, with 8 bases sitting between them. The CDR3 nucleotides read TGTGCCAGCAGCTTGGGGGAGGTCAACTATGGCTACACCTTC. It translates to CASSLGEVNYGYTF.

In its sample, this clonotype was seen many times. The V gene is TRBV6-4, the J gene TRBJ2-1; 10 nucleotides line up with TRBD2. CDR3 length: 16 amino acids. CDR1 and CDR2 from the germline V gene are MRHNA and SNTAGT. V gave up 6 bases and J gave up 7 bases; unmatched junction bases: 12. CDR3: CASSANQAGGGNEQFF. Here the CDR3 DNA reads TGTGCCAGCAGCGCCAATCAAGCGGGAGGGGGAAATGAGCAGTTCTTC.

The V call is TRBV19, the J call TRBJ2-2; 14 bases align to TRBD2. From germline, CDR1 is LNHDA and CDR2 SQIVND (reference sequence). This CDR3 has 15 amino acids. V trimming: 6 bases; J trimming: 7 bases; junction bases outside the gene matches: 4. CDR3 DNA sequence: TGTGCCAGTAGGGGACTAGCGGGAGTAATCGGGGAGCTGTTTTTT. Amino acid sequence: CASRGLAGVIGELFF. The full variable domain, rest sourced from reference TRBV19 and TRBJ2-2, is DGGITQSPKYLFRKEGQNVTLSCEQNLNHDAMYWYRQDPGQGLRLIYYSQIVNDFQKGDIAEGYSVSREKKESFPLTVTSAQKNPTAFYLCASRGLAGVIGELFFGEGSRLTVL.

Details on this clonotype: A much larger clone differs by one base, so this may be a read error. V usage is TRBV27 and J usage is TRBJ2-7; 11 positions agree with TRBD2. In germline, CDR1 is MNHEY, CDR2 SMNVEV (reference sequence). The CDR3 contains 14 residues. V lost 4 bases, J lost 4 bases, and 3 bases stayed unmatched. The CDR3 loop reads CASSSTSGTYEQYF. In DNA form, the CDR3 reads TGTGCCAGCAGTTCGACTAGCGGGACTTACGAGCAGTACTTC.